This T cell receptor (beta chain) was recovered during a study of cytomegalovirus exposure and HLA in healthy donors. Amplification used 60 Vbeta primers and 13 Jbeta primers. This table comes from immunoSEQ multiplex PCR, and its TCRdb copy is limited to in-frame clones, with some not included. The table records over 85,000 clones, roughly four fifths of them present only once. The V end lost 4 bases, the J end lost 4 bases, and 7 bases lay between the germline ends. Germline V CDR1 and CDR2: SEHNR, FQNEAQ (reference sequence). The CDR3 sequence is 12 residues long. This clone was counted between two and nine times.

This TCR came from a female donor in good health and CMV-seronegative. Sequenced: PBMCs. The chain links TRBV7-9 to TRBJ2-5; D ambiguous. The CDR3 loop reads CASSSPGETQYF. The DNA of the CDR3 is TGTGCCAGCAGCTCCCCCGGAGAGACCCAGTACTTC.